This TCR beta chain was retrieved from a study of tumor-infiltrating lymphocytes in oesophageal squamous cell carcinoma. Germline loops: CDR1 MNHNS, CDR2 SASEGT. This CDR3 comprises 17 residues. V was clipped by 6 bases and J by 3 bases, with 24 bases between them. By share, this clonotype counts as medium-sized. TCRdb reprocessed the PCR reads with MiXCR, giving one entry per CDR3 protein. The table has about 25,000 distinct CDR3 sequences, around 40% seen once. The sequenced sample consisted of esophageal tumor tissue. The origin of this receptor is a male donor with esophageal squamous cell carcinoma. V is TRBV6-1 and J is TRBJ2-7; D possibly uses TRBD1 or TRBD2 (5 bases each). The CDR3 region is CASSPTRSGLNNYEQYF. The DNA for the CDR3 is TGTGCCAGCAGCCCCACCAGGTCGGGGCTTAACAACTACGAGCAGTACTTC.